The rows below give T cell receptor beta chains drawn from one sample of a study of T cells in Graves' hyperthyroidism and ophthalmopathy. TCRdb processed the multiplex PCR reads anew with MiXCR; each CDR3 protein has one entry. The sample shows over 500,000 distinct CDR3 sequences, 40% to 50% of them seen only once. Sequences were obtained from peripheral blood or thyroid tissue (not recorded which). The receptors derive from an adult woman with Graves' disease, either hyperthyroidism or ophthalmopathy (not recorded which). CDR3s include the opening cysteine and the closing phenylalanine or tryptophan. D genes are given only for firm matches. Expanded clones are given a class, and other clones once, few, many or no size at all.

J gene	clone size	V gene	D gene	CDR3 protein	CDR3 DNA
TRBJ2-3	NA	TRBV20-1	TRBD2	CSAGGLARGSTDTQYF	TGCAGTGCCGGCGGACTAGCGCGAGGGAGCACAGATACGCAGTATTTT
TRBJ2-2	many	TRBV12-3/TRBV12-4	TRBD2	CASSIRTSGRVTGELFF	TGTGCCAGCAGTATACGGACTAGCGGGAGAGTCACCGGGGAGCTGTTTTTT
TRBJ1-5	once	TRBV2	NA	CASSDVAEHQPQHF	TGTGCCAGCAGTGACGTGGCAGAACATCAGCCCCAGCATTTT
TRBJ1-5	NA	TRBV5-1	NA	CASSYAAGTRNQPQHF	TGCGCCAGCAGTTATGCGGCTGGGACACGCAATCAGCCCCAGCATTTT
TRBJ1-5	NA	TRBV2	NA	CASIHGVQGNQPQHF	TGTGCCAGCATTCATGGGGTACAGGGTAATCAGCCCCAGCATTTT
TRBJ1-2	NA	TRBV7-9	NA	CASSLVFTPVYGYTF	TGTGCCAGCAGCTTAGTATTCACGCCGGTATATGGCTACACCTTC
TRBJ2-5	NA	TRBV24-1	NA	CATSRSVGRGQETQYF	TGTGCCACCAGTCGCAGTGTTGGGAGGGGGCAAGAGACCCAGTACTTC
TRBJ1-1	once	TRBV7-8	NA	CASSPKTEAFF	TGTGCCAGCAGTCCCAAAACTGAAGCTTTCTTT
TRBJ1-1	many	TRBV19	TRBD1	CASTLYGQENTEAFF	TGTGCCAGTACCCTCTATGGACAGGAGAACACTGAAGCTTTCTTT
TRBJ2-7	NA	TRBV7-2	NA	CASSPFGEQYF	TGTGCCAGCAGCCCCTTTGGCGAGCAGTACTTC
TRBJ1-2	many	TRBV4-1	NA	CASSQPTAMVYGYTF	TGCGCCAGCAGCCAACCGACAGCGATGGTCTATGGCTACACCTTC
TRBJ2-7	NA	TRBV7-2	NA	CASSSTGSRVAYEQYF	TGTGCCAGCAGCTCCACAGGGTCGAGGGTTGCCTACGAGCAGTACTTC
TRBJ2-5	NA	TRBV7-2	NA	CASSLVVNSNQPQYF	TGTGCCAGCAGCTTAGTGGTCAATAGCAATCAGCCCCAGTACTTC
TRBJ1-4	few	TRBV6-6	NA	CASSSQVNEKLFF	TGTGCCAGCAGTAGTCAGGTCAATGAAAAACTGTTTTTT
TRBJ1-5	NA	TRBV19	NA	CASSIVGFQPQHF	TGTGCCAGTAGTATAGTGGGGTTCCAGCCCCAGCATTTT
TRBJ2-7	many	TRBV20-1	TRBD2	CSARVYSGSGTVNGQYF	TGCAGTGCTAGAGTTTATAGCGGGTCAGGGACCGTCAACGGGCAGTACTTC
TRBJ2-5	NA	TRBV2	TRBD2	CASSEGTSGGETQYF	TGTGCCAGCAGTGAAGGGACTAGCGGTGGGGAGACCCAGTACTTC
TRBJ1-1	NA	TRBV6-2/TRBV6-3	TRBD1	CASSLLGQRNTEAFF	TGTGCCAGCAGCTTACTGGGACAGAGGAACACTGAAGCTTTCTTT
TRBJ2-7	NA	TRBV29-1	NA	CSVEKGPGLPYEQYF	TGCAGCGTTGAAAAGGGGCCAGGCCTCCCCTACGAGCAGTACTTC
TRBJ1-4	once	TRBV11-2	TRBD1	CDSSLEQGAGEKLFF	TGTGACAGCAGCTTAGAGCAGGGGGCCGGTGAAAAACTGTTTTTT
TRBJ1-2	many	TRBV29-1	TRBD1	CSVAQGASEGYTF	TGCAGCGTGGCGCAGGGGGCAAGCGAGGGCTACACCTTC
TRBJ2-7	NA	TRBV15	TRBD2	CATSRGGRSSYEQYF	TGTGCCACCAGCCGCGGGGGAAGGAGCTCCTACGAGCAGTACTTC
TRBJ2-5	NA	TRBV6-6	NA	CAISESRTGRDQYF	TGTGCCATCAGTGAGTCGCGGACAGGGAGGGACCAGTACTTC
TRBJ1-2	many	TRBV5-6	NA	CASSLVVQGNYGYTF	TGTGCCAGCAGCTTGGTGGTACAGGGTAACTATGGCTACACCTTC
TRBJ2-7	few	TRBV27	TRBD2	CASSPSGTTYEQYF	TGTGCCAGCAGTCCTAGCGGGACCACCTACGAGCAGTACTTC
TRBJ1-1	many	TRBV5-1	NA	CASSLDGQNKAFF	TGCGCCAGCAGCTTGGACGGACAGAATAAGGCTTTCTTT
TRBJ1-2	NA	TRBV7-9	NA	CSSSPGGGYGYTF	TGTTCCAGCAGCCCCGGGGGAGGCTATGGCTACACCTTC
TRBJ2-7	NA	TRBV29-1	NA	CSVEDGAGGGEQYF	TGCAGCGTTGAAGATGGGGCAGGGGGAGGCGAGCAGTACTTC
TRBJ1-1	many	TRBV7-9	TRBD1	CASSLAGQGTTEAFF	TGTGCCAGCAGCTTAGCGGGACAGGGGACCACTGAAGCTTTCTTT
TRBJ1-4	many	TRBV7-9	NA	CASSLGAREVANEKLFF	TGTGCCAGCAGCTTAGGTGCCAGGGAGGTTGCTAATGAAAAACTGTTTTTT
TRBJ2-7	few	TRBV29-1	TRBD2	CSVASGRSYEQYF	TGCAGCGTGGCGAGCGGGAGATCCTACGAGCAGTACTTC
TRBJ2-1	NA	TRBV7-8	NA	CASSLARQPGGGEQFF	TGTGCCAGCAGCTTAGCGAGGCAGCCCGGTGGGGGTGAGCAGTTCTTC
TRBJ1-5	NA	TRBV19	NA	CASSAGERDGNQPQHF	TGTGCCAGTAGCGCAGGGGAGAGGGATGGCAATCAGCCCCAGCATTTT
TRBJ1-2	NA	TRBV12-3/TRBV12-4	TRBD1	CASGTGGGSYGYTF	TGTGCCAGCGGGACAGGGGGCGGGAGCTATGGCTACACCTTC
TRBJ1-6	many	TRBV12-3/TRBV12-4	NA	CASSGRNSYNSPLHF	TGTGCCAGCAGCGGAAGGAACTCCTATAATTCACCCCTCCACTTT
TRBJ2-7	NA	TRBV10-3	TRBD2	CAISESGGPTEEQYF	TGTGCCATCAGTGAGTCGGGAGGGCCCACTGAAGAGCAGTACTTC
TRBJ2-3	NA	TRBV29-1	TRBD2	CSVVLAGASTDTQYF	TGCAGCGTTGTTTTAGCGGGAGCAAGCACAGATACGCAGTATTTT
TRBJ2-6	NA	TRBV15	NA	CATSLEQSRGSGANVLTF	TGTGCCACCAGCCTAGAGCAGTCGAGGGGCTCTGGGGCCAACGTCCTGACTTTC
TRBJ2-7	NA	TRBV29-1	NA	CSAQTVYEQYF	TGCAGCGCCCAGACAGTGTACGAGCAGTACTTC
TRBJ1-6	few	TRBV7-2	NA	CASSLRGGNSPLHF	TGTGCCAGCAGCTTACGAGGGGGAAATTCACCCCTCCACTTT
TRBJ2-5	NA	TRBV2	NA	CASQVGQLETQYF	TGTGCCAGCCAAGTTGGGCAGCTAGAGACCCAGTACTTC
TRBJ1-2	few	TRBV24-1	NA	CATSDWSGSDGYTF	TGTGCCACCAGTGATTGGTCAGGGTCGGATGGCTACACCTTC
TRBJ1-1	many	TRBV6-6	NA	CASRIRRGTEAFF	TGTGCCAGCAGGATCAGGCGGGGCACTGAAGCTTTCTTT
TRBJ1-5	few	TRBV7-2	NA	CASSTQYGNQPQHF	TGTGCCAGCAGCACGCAGTATGGCAATCAGCCCCAGCATTTT